Each of the 23 T cell receptor beta chains below was sequenced from the same sample in a study of shared clonotypes between healthy human individuals. Here immunoSEQ multiplex PCR was the method, and the copy in TCRdb shows in-frame clones only, minus some. The sample has about 1 million clones, 70% to 80% seen once. Sequencing used memory CD4+ T cells sorted from blood. The subset: CD45RA-negative fraction. Source of these receptors: a man between 18 and 29 years old in good health.

CDR3 nucleotides: TGTGCCAGCAGCTTAGAGGGCCGTCAAACCGGGGAGCTGTTTTTT. Encoded protein: CASSLEGRQTGELFF. The chain combines TRBV7-9 with TRBJ2-2; D not certain. The V end was cut by 1 base, the J end by 5 bases, with 11 bases between. This CDR3 region has 15 residues. Germline-derived CDR1 and CDR2 are SEHNR and FQNEAQ (reference sequence).

The gene calls are TRBV7-3 and TRBJ2-3, with a tentative D call TRBD1 (5 bases). Germline assignment: CDR1 SGHTA and CDR2 FQGTGA. V was cut by 5 bases and J by 3 bases, with 12 bases left in between. This CDR3 contains 14 residues. The CDR3 sequence is CASSPQAMTDTQYF. The DNA of the CDR3 is TGTGCCAGCAGCCCACAGGCCATGACAGATACGCAGTATTTT.

Here the CDR3 reads CASSLFSGQAQFF. Written as DNA, the CDR3 is TGTGCCAGCAGTTTATTCAGCGGACAGGCGCAGTTCTTC. This chain joins TRBV28 and TRBJ2-1; 7 nucleotides agree with TRBD1. The CDR3 has 13 residues. CDR1 is MDHEN and CDR2 is SYDVKM in the germline V gene. The J segment lost 12 bases and the V segment lost 1 base, leaving 6 bases of the junction unmatched.

Only a few counts were recorded for this clone. The chain's CDR3 is CASSARPSASSYNEQFF. For the CDR3, the DNA is TGTGCCAGCAGCGCGCGACCTAGCGCGAGCTCCTACAATGAGCAGTTCTTC. The gene calls are TRBV7-2 and TRBJ2-1; D perhaps matches TRBD2 (6 bases). Germline CDR1 and CDR2: SGHTA and FQGNSA. This CDR3 comprises 17 residues. Trimming cost V 5 bases and J 0 bases, with 17 bases left between them.

Only one count was recorded for this clone. The chain combines TRBV18 with TRBJ1-1; D ambiguous. The V end lost 6 bases, the J end lost 1 base, and 9 bases lay between the germline ends. CDR3 length: 13 residues. The germline CDR1 and CDR2 sequences are KGHSH and LQKENI. The chain's CDR3 is CASSQTQNTEAFF. Here the CDR3 DNA reads TGTGCCAGCTCCCAAACACAGAACACTGAAGCTTTCTTT.

The rearrangement links TRBV4-1 to TRBJ2-1, with TRBD2 matching over 16 bases. V gave up 3 bases and J gave up 9 bases; unmatched junction bases: 8. The germline gives CDR1 MGHRA, CDR2 YSYEKL. The CDR3 sequence is 17 residues long. DNA of the CDR3: TGCGCCAGCAGCCAGGGACTAGCGGGAGGGGGTGGCGGTGAGCAGTTCTTC. Protein: CASSQGLAGGGGGEQFF.

The genes are TRBV30 and TRBJ1-2; 8 bases map to TRBD1. This CDR3 contains 14 residues. The germline V gene has CDR1 GTSNPN and CDR2 SVGIG (reference sequence). The trim removed 0 bases at V and 8 bases at J, leaving 8 bases unmatched. The CDR3 reads CAWSVQQGGGGYTF. The CDR3, as DNA: TGTGCCTGGAGTGTACAACAGGGGGGCGGCGGCTACACCTTC.

The V call is TRBV4-1, the J call TRBJ2-1; the match to TRBD2 covers 12 bases. Losses at the gene ends were 4 bases for V and 7 bases for J; bases not matched to a gene: 8. Germline V gives CDR1 MGHRA, CDR2 YSYEKL. This CDR3 comprises 16 residues. In DNA form, the CDR3 reads TGCGCCAGCAGCCGCCTAGCGGGGGGGTCTTGGAATGAGCAGTTCTTC. Translation: CASSRLAGGSWNEQFF.

This chain uses TRBV5-3 with TRBJ1-1, with 7 bases lining up with TRBD1. TRBV5-3 is designated an ORF whose function remains uncertain. Trimming at V came to 0 bases and at J to 2 bases, leaving 4 bases not matched to a gene. The CDR3 contains 15 residues. The CDR3 region is CARSLEYRGNTEAFF. The CDR3 DNA is TGTGCCAGAAGCTTGGAGTACAGGGGTAACACTGAAGCTTTCTTT.

The CDR3 region is CASESNGGLSNQPQHF. The CDR3 region has the DNA TGTGCCAGCGAATCAAACGGGGGGCTAAGCAATCAGCCCCAGCATTTT. V gene TRBV19 combines with J gene TRBJ1-5; tentative D call: TRBD1 (6 bases). The CDR3 totals 16 residues. CDR1 is LNHDA and CDR2 is SQIVND in the germline V gene (reference sequence). Trimming shortened V by 9 bases and J by 1 base, and 19 bases separated the two germline ends. Complete variable domain (other parts from reference TRBV19 and TRBJ1-5): DGGITQSPKYLFRKEGQNVTLSCEQNLNHDAMYWYRQDPGQGLRLIYYSQIVNDFQKGDIAEGYSVSREKKESFPLTVTSAQKNPTAFYLCASESNGGLSNQPQHFGDGTRLSIL.

This chain uses TRBV5-1 with TRBJ2-3; no clear D gene. The CDR3 contains 14 residues. Trimming left V 0 bases short and J 2 bases short, with 7 bases between. Looked up from germline, CDR1 is SGHRS and CDR2 is YFSETQ. Here the CDR3 reads CASSLVGHTDTQYF. The CDR3, as DNA: TGCGCCAGCAGCTTGGTGGGCCACACAGATACGCAGTATTTT.

This chain connects TRBV19 to TRBJ1-5, with D possibly TRBD1 on 5 matching bases. CDR1 is LNHDA, CDR2 SQIVND, per germline (reference sequence). Trimming removed 6 bases from V and 0 bases from J, with 15 bases in between. CDR3 length: 16 amino acids. Here the CDR3 reads CASRRWGLYSNQPQHF. CDR3 nucleotides: TGTGCCAGTAGGCGGTGGGGACTCTATAGCAATCAGCCCCAGCATTTT.

The chain recombines TRBV7-8 with TRBJ2-3; 13 nucleotides line up with TRBD2. The V gene's germline CDR1 is SGHVS and CDR2 FQNEAQ. Unmatched junction bases numbered 5, after V lost 5 bases and J lost 3 bases. CDR3 length equals 16 residues. CDR3 sequence (DNA): TGTGCCAGCAGCCATCGGACTAGCGGGGGAACAGATACGCAGTATTTT. Amino acid sequence: CASSHRTSGGTDTQYF.

This sequence joins TRBV7-2 and TRBJ2-7; 7 bases agree with TRBD2. Germline CDR1 reads SGHTA; CDR2 reads FQGNSA. The V segment lost 5 bases and the J segment 0 bases; nucleotides outside the gene matches: 10. CDR3 length: 16 amino acids. CDR3 protein: CASSPGGTVSSYEQYF. CDR3 nucleotides: TGTGCCAGCAGCCCCGGGGGGACTGTCTCCTCCTACGAGCAGTACTTC.

This chain connects TRBV27 to TRBJ1-4; no reliable D call. Germline loops: CDR1 MNHEY, CDR2 SMNVEV (reference sequence). CDR3 length: 16 residues. The ends were cut back, 4 bases at V and 4 bases at J, with 16 bases in the middle. The CDR3 is CASSSFRSWDNEKLFF. The DNA for the CDR3 is TGTGCCAGCAGTTCGTTCCGCTCCTGGGATAATGAAAAACTGTTTTTT.

A note on this clone: At one end the junction does not follow the germline gene, possibly because of a read error. The chain employs TRBV7-7 and TRBJ2-5; D not certain. There are 13 residues in the CDR3. CDR1 is SSHAT and CDR2 is FNYEAQ in the germline V gene (reference sequence). The CDR3 protein is CASSLTPQETQYF. The CDR3 DNA sequence: TGTGCTAGCAGCTTAACCCCTCAAGAGACCCAGTACTTC.

The chain carries TRBV2 and TRBJ2-2, with D perhaps matching TRBD1 or TRBD2 (6 bases each). The CDR3 is made up of 14 amino acids. Germline loops: CDR1 SNHLY, CDR2 FYNNEI. The ends were cut back, 10 bases at V and 1 base at J, with 13 bases in the middle. The DNA of the CDR3 is TGTGCCACCGCTGGAGGGGGGAACACCGGGGAGCTGTTTTTT. Translating gives CATAGGGNTGELFF.

The chain is built from TRBV18 and TRBJ2-7, with D perhaps matching TRBD2 (6 bases). CDR3 size: 14 residues. The V and J ends lost 1 base and 1 base respectively, with 8 bases between them. CDR1 KGHSH and CDR2 LQKENI come from the germline V gene. CDR3 nucleotide sequence: TGTGCCAGCTCACCACTAGCGGATTCCTACGAGCAGTACTTC. Encoded protein: CASSPLADSYEQYF. The variable domain in full, with the rest retrieved from reference TRBV18 and TRBJ2-7, is NAGVMQNPRHLVRRRGQEARLRCSPMKGHSHVYWYRQLPEEGLKFMVYLQKENIIDESGMPKERFSAEFPKEGPSILRIQQVVRGDSAAYFCASSPLADSYEQYFGPGTRLTVT.

The CDR3 sequence is CSVRQGDNQPQHF. CDR3 DNA: TGCAGCGTTCGACAGGGGGACAATCAGCCCCAGCATTTT. This chain links TRBV29-1 with TRBJ1-5; 9 bases map to TRBD1. Germline trimming cut 5 bases from V and 3 bases from J; bases unmatched to any gene: 2. Germline loops: CDR1 SQVTM, CDR2 ANQGSEA. The CDR3 sequence is 13 residues long.

In this sample, this clone turned up a few times. The chain is built from TRBV19 and TRBJ2-3, with D possibly being TRBD1 or TRBD2 (6 bases each). V was pared by 5 bases and J by 0 bases, with 15 bases between. The CDR3 is 16 amino acids. Germline V gene sequence: CDR1 LNHDA, CDR2 SQIVND (reference sequence). The CDR3 bases are TGTGCCAGTAGTCCCCTTGGAGGGGGAAGCACAGATACGCAGTATTTT. It is translated as CASSPLGGGSTDTQYF.

J is TRBJ2-7 and V is TRBV28; TRBD1 might be the D (5 bases). This CDR3 is built from 17 residues. V lost 1 base, J lost 3 bases, and 19 bases lay in between. CDR1 is MDHEN, CDR2 SYDVKM, per germline. The CDR3 region is CASSLLALGADHYEQYF. The CDR3 region has the DNA TGTGCCAGCAGTTTATTAGCTTTAGGGGCAGATCACTACGAGCAGTACTTC.

The rearrangement links TRBV7-9 to TRBJ1-1; 8 nucleotides line up with TRBD1. Germline trimming cut 4 bases from V and 7 bases from J; bases unmatched to any gene: 8. Germline CDR1 and CDR2: SEHNR and FQNEAQ (reference sequence). This CDR3 comprises 14 residues. CDR3 sequence reads: CASSYTGGRSEAFF. CDR3 DNA: TGTGCCAGCAGCTATACAGGGGGGCGAAGTGAAGCTTTCTTT.

This clone was observed a handful of times. The chain couples TRBV18 to TRBJ1-1; unclear D gene. Germline V lookup: CDR1 KGHSH, CDR2 LQKENI. The CDR3 has 13 residues. Trimming removed 3 bases at V and 3 bases at J, with 8 bases between. CDR3: CASSPKRDTEAFF. CDR3 DNA: TGTGCCAGCTCACCTAAGAGGGACACTGAAGCTTTCTTT.